This T cell receptor (beta chain) was recorded in a study of CD8 T cells in ankylosing spondylitis. Findings and limits, study-wide: Within ankylosing spondylitis blood, a TCR beta motif made up of several highly homologous variants appeared to be characteristic.

With 6 bases removed from V and 4 bases from J, the gap between germline ends came to 16 bases. The CDR3 is made up of 15 amino acids. Turning to this clonotype: Its antigen is as yet unknown.

TCRdb analysed the 5' RACE reads with MiXCR anew, one entry per CDR3 protein. The data show roughly 30,000 distinct CDR3 sequences, 12% to 15% seen once. The rearrangement uses TRBV12-3 or TRBV12-4 and TRBJ2-1; the D gene is possibly TRBD2 (6 bases). Sequencing was carried out using blood. The TCR was taken from a male donor with ankylosing spondylitis or in good health (not recorded which). The DNA for the CDR3 is TGTGCCAGCAGCTTCATTGACGGGACTTACAATGAGCAGTTCTTC. Protein: CASSFIDGTYNEQFF.